The rows below give T cell receptor beta chains drawn from one sample of a study of CD8 T cells in ankylosing spondylitis. MiXCR was run by TCRdb on the 5' RACE reads, yielding one entry per CDR3 protein. The top ten hold 3% to 4.5% of the sample, which has more than 500,000 distinct CDR3 sequences, approximately 5% seen once. The sample consisted of blood, either unsorted or a sorted T cell fraction (not recorded which). All receptors derive from a male donor with ankylosing spondylitis. Each CDR3 is given with its conserved first and last residue. A D gene is named only where the DNA matches it firmly. Size tells how often a clone was seen (once, few, many) or the class of an expanded clone, and some rows leave it out.

V,D,J,size,CDR3,DNA
TRBV29-1,TRBD1,TRBJ2-7,many,CSVGQGTEQYF,TGCAGCGTTGGACAGGGAACCGAGCAGTACTTC
TRBV7-7,TRBD2,TRBJ2-1,.,CASSLGGGVKQFF,TGTGCTAGCAGCTTGGGGGGAGGGGTAAAGCAGTTCTTC
TRBV7-2,.,TRBJ2-1,many,CASSRVMDEQFF,TGTGCCAGCAGCCGTGTTATGGATGAGCAGTTCTTC
TRBV9,.,TRBJ2-3,many,CASSVGISSTDTQYF,TGTGCCAGCAGCGTAGGAATTTCTAGCACAGATACGCAGTATTTT
TRBV12-3/TRBV12-4,TRBD2,TRBJ2-1,few,CASLSGATSHSSYNEQFF,TGTGCATCCTTAAGCGGGGCAACTAGCCATAGCTCCTACAATGAGCAGTTCTTC
TRBV29-1,.,TRBJ2-3,many,CSVWDSLTQYF,TGCAGCGTTTGGGACTCCCTAACGCAGTATTTT
TRBV3-1,TRBD2,TRBJ2-7,.,CASSQPGLAGDEQYF,TGTGCCAGCAGCCAACCGGGACTAGCCGGTGACGAGCAGTACTTC
TRBV3-1,.,TRBJ2-1,.,CASSAAPRPEQFF,TGTGCCAGCAGCGCGGCCCCTCGACCAGAGCAGTTCTTC
TRBV5-1,TRBD1,TRBJ2-3,many,CASSTPTGVADTQYF,TGCGCCAGCAGCACACCTACAGGGGTCGCAGATACGCAGTATTTT
TRBV13,.,TRBJ2-7,few,CASSSRGGTVSYEQYF,TGTGCCAGCAGCTCCCGCGGGGGGACAGTCTCCTACGAGCAGTACTTC
TRBV28,.,TRBJ1-4,.,CASSPPEAYNEKLFF,TGTGCCAGCAGTCCCCCCGAGGCCTATAATGAAAAACTGTTTTTT
TRBV29-1,.,TRBJ2-4,.,CSVSVGQENIQYF,TGCAGCGTTTCGGTAGGCCAGGAAAACATTCAGTACTTC
TRBV7-9,.,TRBJ2-7,many,CASSPWDTPYEQYF,TGTGCCAGCAGCCCATGGGACACTCCCTACGAGCAGTACTTC
TRBV20-1,.,TRBJ1-5,many,CSASRLSNQPQHF,TGCAGTGCTAGCCGACTTAGCAATCAGCCCCAGCATTTT
TRBV20-1,.,TRBJ1-2,many,CSAPIGDTYGYTF,TGCAGTGCCCCCATAGGGGACACTTATGGCTACACCTTC
TRBV7-2,.,TRBJ2-3,many,CASSATGGVTDTQYF,TGTGCCAGCAGCGCTACAGGGGGGGTCACAGATACGCAGTATTTT
TRBV3-1,.,TRBJ2-7,many,CASSQGRYYEQYF,TGTGCCAGCAGCCAAGGCCGTTACTACGAGCAGTACTTC
TRBV29-1,.,TRBJ2-1,many,CSGDGDNEPFF,TGCAGCGGGGACGGCGACAATGAGCCGTTCTTC
TRBV5-1,TRBD2,TRBJ2-5,many,CASSQGLAGGHQETQYF,TGCGCCAGCAGCCAGGGACTAGCGGGGGGCCACCAAGAGACCCAGTACTTC
TRBV6-2/TRBV6-3,.,TRBJ2-3,many,CASSSRSRSPADTDTQYF,TGTGCCAGCAGTTCGCGGTCCCGTAGCCCAGCGGACACAGATACGCAGTATTTT
TRBV27,TRBD1,TRBJ1-1,many,CASSSGTGGRTEAFF,TGTGCCAGCAGTTCTGGGACAGGGGGGAGGACTGAAGCTTTCTTT
TRBV5-1,.,TRBJ1-1,many,CASSLVGRGNTEAFF,TGCGCCAGCAGCTTGGTCGGCAGGGGGAACACTGAAGCTTTCTTT
TRBV20-1,TRBD2,TRBJ2-3,few,CSASGRAVYTDTQYF,TGCAGTGCTAGCGGGAGGGCCGTTTACACAGATACGCAGTATTTT
TRBV6-5,TRBD1,TRBJ1-2,many,CASSYSGTDGYTF,TGTGCCAGCAGTTACTCGGGGACAGACGGCTACACCTTC
TRBV4-2,.,TRBJ2-7,.,CASSQMDTTYEQYF,TGTGCCAGCAGCCAAATGGACACCACCTACGAGCAGTACTTC
TRBV20-1,TRBD1,TRBJ2-7,many,CSASGQGANEQYF,TGCAGTGCTAGCGGACAGGGGGCGAACGAGCAGTACTTC
TRBV20-1,.,TRBJ2-3,.,CSAREMTDTQYF,TGCAGTGCTAGAGAGATGACAGATACGCAGTATTTT
TRBV28,TRBD2,TRBJ2-7,few,CASRVAGGNYEQYF,TGTGCCAGCAGAGTAGCGGGAGGGAACTACGAGCAGTACTTC
TRBV12-3/TRBV12-4,.,TRBJ1-2,many,CASSLNREGYGYTF,TGTGCCAGCAGTTTGAACAGGGAAGGGTATGGCTACACCTTC
TRBV28,.,TRBJ2-3,many,CASTSNRGGLGDTQYF,TGTGCCAGCACCTCCAACAGGGGAGGACTGGGGGATACGCAGTATTTT
TRBV20-1,TRBD1,TRBJ2-1,.,CSARDRGGTGNYNVQFF,TGCAGTGCTAGAGATCGGGGAGGGACAGGGAACTACAATGTGCAGTTCTTC
TRBV7-6,.,TRBJ1-4,many,CASSSGGGGTNEKLFF,TGTGCCAGCAGCTCCGGTGGGGGAGGAACTAATGAAAAACTGTTTTTT
TRBV2,.,TRBJ2-7,once,CASSESGTAAYEQYF,TGTGCCAGCAGTGAATCGGGCACCGCCGCCTACGAGCAGTACTTC
TRBV7-2,.,TRBJ2-4,many,CASSLSTKNIQYF,TGTGCCAGCAGCTTATCGACAAAAAACATTCAGTACTTC
TRBV12-3/TRBV12-4,.,TRBJ1-2,many,CASSLGRTYGYTF,TGTGCCAGCAGTCTCGGACGGACCTATGGCTACACCTTC
TRBV6-1,.,TRBJ1-2,few,CASSPAGYYGYTF,TGTGCCAGCAGTCCCGCGGGCTACTATGGCTACACCTTC
TRBV20-1,.,TRBJ1-5,many,CSARGGSSSGQPQHF,TGCAGTGCTAGGGGAGGCAGCTCCAGCGGTCAGCCCCAGCATTTT
TRBV25-1,.,TRBJ2-3,many,CASSYRATGDTQYF,TGTGCCAGCAGTTACAGAGCAACGGGGGATACGCAGTATTTT
TRBV4-2,TRBD1,TRBJ2-7,many,CASSELRDRAYEQYF,TGTGCCAGCAGCGAACTCCGGGACAGGGCCTACGAGCAGTACTTC
TRBV4-1,.,TRBJ2-5,few,CASSQDERGLLTQYF,TGCGCCAGCAGCCAAGATGAAAGGGGATTGTTGACCCAGTACTTC
TRBV5-1,TRBD2,TRBJ2-5,many,CASSDAGLAVETQYF,TGCGCCAGCAGCGACGCGGGACTAGCAGTTGAGACCCAGTACTTC
TRBV20-1,.,TRBJ2-2,many,CSARMGALTGELFF,TGCAGTGCTAGAATGGGGGCCCTCACCGGGGAGCTGTTTTTT
TRBV4-3,TRBD2,TRBJ2-1,many,CASSQGLAGGNEQFF,TGTGCCAGCAGTCAGGGACTAGCGGGAGGGAATGAGCAGTTCTTC
TRBV12-3/TRBV12-4,.,TRBJ2-2,many,CASSSPNKGTTGELFF,TGTGCCAGCAGTTCGCCAAACAAGGGTACAACCGGGGAGCTGTTTTTT
TRBV12-3/TRBV12-4,.,TRBJ2-1,many,CASISSYNEQFF,TGTGCCAGCATTAGCTCCTACAATGAGCAGTTCTTC
TRBV24-1,.,TRBJ2-7,many,CATSDLRGDSYEQYF,TGTGCCACCAGTGATCTCCGAGGGGATTCCTACGAGCAGTACTTC
TRBV5-1,.,TRBJ2-3,many,CASSFGEATDTQYF,TGCGCCAGCAGCTTCGGGGAGGCCACAGATACGCAGTATTTT
TRBV24-1,.,TRBJ2-2,few,CATSAPEANTGELFF,TGTGCCACCAGTGCTCCGGAAGCGAACACCGGGGAGCTGTTTTTT
TRBV29-1,TRBD1,TRBJ1-2,many,CSVRTGYGYTF,TGCAGCGTTAGGACAGGCTATGGCTACACCTTC
TRBV12-3/TRBV12-4,.,TRBJ1-6,many,CASSLGRSNSPLHF,TGTGCCAGCAGTTTAGGGCGGAGCAACTCACCCCTCCACTTT
TRBV20-1,.,TRBJ2-5,many,CSARDESYGETQYF,TGCAGTGCTAGAGATGAATCTTACGGAGAGACCCAGTACTTC
TRBV7-8,.,TRBJ2-7,many,CASSLRNAYEQYF,TGTGCCAGCAGCCTCAGGAATGCCTACGAGCAGTACTTC